A single sample is the source of the 15 T cell receptor beta chains below, sequenced in a study of blood T cell repertoires in COVID-19. The protocol was immunoSEQ multiplex PCR, while the TCRdb copy is restricted to in-frame clones and leaves out a portion. The table has 55,000 to 80,000 clones, roughly three quarters seen once. Material for sequencing was peripheral blood. These receptors all come from a human donor in a cohort sampled during active COVID-19.

J is TRBJ2-1 and V is TRBV7-2; 7 bases are a match to TRBD1. The germline V gene encodes CDR1 SGHTA and CDR2 FQGNSA. V was pared by 2 bases and J by 7 bases, with 2 bases of the junction left unmatched. This CDR3 is built from 13 residues. The CDR3 here is CASSLRQGNEQFF. The CDR3 DNA follows: TGTGCCAGCAGCTTAAGACAGGGTAATGAGCAGTTCTTC.

V usage is TRBV18 and J usage is TRBJ2-1; TRBD1 is a possible D gene (6 bases). CDR1 is KGHSH and CDR2 is LQKENI in the germline V gene. This CDR3 spans 13 amino acids. V was trimmed by 5 bases and J by 5 bases, leaving 10 bases between them. CDR3 residues: CASSGGINNEQFF. CDR3 in DNA: TGTGCCAGCTCAGGGGGCATCAACAATGAGCAGTTCTTC.

This clone was picked up a small number of times. The chain couples TRBV4-3 to TRBJ1-2; D might be TRBD1 (5 bases). The V and J ends lost 0 bases and 7 bases respectively, with 18 bases between them. This CDR3 comprises 16 residues. Germline values: CDR1 LGHNA, CDR2 YSLEER. The CDR3 coding sequence is TGCGCCAGCAGCCAAGACGGGTACGGGGGTCCTGGTGGCTACACCTTC. It translates to CASSQDGYGGPGGYTF.

This sequence joins TRBV4-1 and TRBJ2-7, with 9 bases identical to TRBD2. Germline CDR1 and CDR2: MGHRA and YSYEKL. The CDR3 is made up of 17 amino acids. V trimming: 1 base; J trimming: 5 bases; junction bases outside the gene matches: 12. The CDR3 DNA is TGCGCCAGCAGCCAAGGTGAGATGCTAGCGGGAACCCACGAGCAGTACTTC. Residues: CASSQGEMLAGTHEQYF.

The chain carries TRBV5-4 and TRBJ2-1; 11 bases are a match to TRBD2. V shed 4 bases and J 7 bases; nucleotides not matched to a gene: 7. The germline V gene has CDR1 SGHNT and CDR2 YYREEE (reference sequence). The length of the CDR3 is 15 residues. DNA of the CDR3: TGTGCCAGCAGCCCGGGGGGACTAGCGGTTAATGAGCAGTTCTTC. It yields the protein CASSPGGLAVNEQFF.

This chain connects TRBV15 to TRBJ1-1, with unresolved D. The CDR3 is 12 amino acids. Between the trimmed V and J ends, which lost 10 bases and 4 bases, there was a span of 13 bases. Germline loops: CDR1 LNHNV, CDR2 YYDKDF (reference sequence). The CDR3 coding sequence is TGTGCCATTGGAGGTTGGAGCACTGAAGCTTTCTTT. Amino acid sequence: CAIGGWSTEAFF.

The V gene is TRBV5-1, the J gene TRBJ2-5; 9 bases agree with TRBD2. This CDR3 has 15 residues. V lost 4 bases and J lost 1; bases outside the gene matches: 5. Per the germline V gene, CDR1 is SGHRS and CDR2 is YFSETQ. This CDR3 reads CASSAGRGGQETQYF. The CDR3 DNA follows: TGCGCCAGCAGCGCGGGGCGGGGGGGCCAAGAGACCCAGTACTTC. The entire variable domain, with the rest obtained from reference TRBV5-1 and TRBJ2-5, is as follows: KAGVTQTPRYLIKTRGQQVTLSCSPISGHRSVSWYQQTPGQGLQFLFEYFSETQRNKGNFPGRFSGRQFSNSRSEMNVSTLELGDSALYLCASSAGRGGQETQYFGPGTRLLVL.

This chain links TRBV4-3 with TRBJ2-1, with 8 nucleotides matching TRBD2. The CDR3 is made up of 17 amino acids. V lost 0 bases, J lost 6 bases, and 10 bases stayed unmatched. Looked up from germline, CDR1 is LGHNA and CDR2 is YSLEER. CDR3 DNA sequence: TGCGCCAGCAGCCAAGAGGGTGGAGCGGGGGAAACCAATGAGCAGTTCTTC. This translates into CASSQEGGAGETNEQFF.

The V and J genes are TRBV4-2 and TRBJ2-3; 13 bases are shared with TRBD2. CDR1 and CDR2 from the germline V gene are LGHNA and YNFKEQ. CDR3 length: 16 amino acids. After removal of 4 bases from V and 3 bases from J, the junction contained 4 bases not matched to a gene. CDR3 nucleotide sequence: TGTGCCAGCAGCCCCGGACTAGCGGGAGCTACAGATACGCAGTATTTT. It encodes CASSPGLAGATDTQYF.

The V and J genes are TRBV28 and TRBJ2-5, with D possibly TRBD2 on 5 matching bases. Germline-derived CDR1 and CDR2 are MDHEN and SYDVKM. This CDR3 contains 14 residues. Trimming took 3 bases from V and 7 from J, leaving 15 bases between them. The CDR3 sequence is CASSLRAPRGTQYF. DNA of the CDR3: TGTGCCAGCAGTTTGAGGGCCCCTCGGGGGACCCAGTACTTC.

This sequence joins TRBV15 and TRBJ2-7; weak D call: TRBD2 (7 bases). Trimming left V 1 base short and J 3 bases short, with 16 bases between. CDR3 length: 16 residues. Germline V CDR1 and CDR2: LNHNV, YYDKDF (reference sequence). CDR3 in DNA: TGTGCCACCAGCAGAGTAAGGGGGGGGCTAAACTACGAGCAGTACTTC. This sequence encodes CATSRVRGGLNYEQYF. Full variable domain (rest looked up from reference TRBV15 and TRBJ2-7): DAMVIQNPRYQVTQFGKPVTLSCSQTLNHNVMYWYQQKSSQAPKLLFHYYDKDFNNEADTPDNFQSRRPNTSFCFLDIRSPGLGDTAMYLCATSRVRGGLNYEQYFGPGTRLTVT.

The chain is built from TRBV28 and TRBJ2-5; 7 bases align to TRBD2. J lost 14 bases, V lost 0 bases, and 6 bases had no gene match. The CDR3 is 12 amino acids. Per germline, CDR1 MDHEN and CDR2 SYDVKM. The chain's CDR3 is CASSLWWGGLYF. CDR3 bases: TGTGCCAGCAGTTTATGGTGGGGGGGGTTATACTTC.

The chain employs TRBV30 and TRBJ2-1; 8 bases agree with TRBD2. Unmatched junction bases numbered 5, after V lost 3 bases and J lost 4 bases. Germline values: CDR1 GTSNPN, CDR2 SVGIG (reference sequence). CDR3 size: 14 residues. CDR3 sequence reads: CAWRGGLDYNEQFF. The CDR3 DNA sequence: TGTGCCTGGAGGGGGGGACTAGATTACAATGAGCAGTTCTTC.

The chain joins TRBV10-3 to TRBJ2-7; 14 nucleotides align to TRBD2. V shed 8 bases and J 2 bases; nucleotides not matched to a gene: 2. CDR3 length equals 14 residues. CDR1 ENHRY and CDR2 SYGVKD come from the germline V gene. The CDR3, as DNA: TGTGCCATCGGGACTAGCGGGAGAACCTACGAGCAGTACTTC. This codes for CAIGTSGRTYEQYF.

The genes are TRBV7-8 and TRBJ2-5; 8 nucleotides match TRBD1. Looked up from germline, CDR1 is SGHVS and CDR2 is FQNEAQ. This CDR3 is built from 15 residues. V lost 5 bases and J lost 5; bases outside the gene matches: 10. DNA of the CDR3: TGTGCCAGCAGCCCCGGGACAGGCCACTTGGAGACCCAGTACTTC. This sequence encodes CASSPGTGHLETQYF.